This TCR beta chain was recovered during a study of cytomegalovirus exposure and HLA in healthy donors. Findings of the study overall: Later analysis revealed greater clonal expansion in HLA-associated TCR beta chains than in equally common others. Trimming of TCR beta V- and J-genes showed a link, identified in a later analysis, to a missense DCLRE1C variant. Confirmation in vitro established that three CMV-associated chains were specific for CMV antigens. A cluster of highly shared sequence variants was likely a sequencing artifact.

This clone was found a few times. Its target is unknown. PCR involved 60 Vbeta and 13 Jbeta primers. The repertoire was sequenced with immunoSEQ multiplex PCR; TCRdb's copy has only in-frame clones and lacks some. The sample consists of 110,000 to 150,000 clones, 70% to 75% of them appearing once. What was sequenced was PBMCs. This sequence originates from a woman aged 25 to 45 in good health and CMV-seronegative.

The CDR3 region is CASSLNRANTGELFF. The CDR3 DNA sequence: TGTGCCAGCAGCTTAAACAGGGCGAACACCGGGGAGCTGTTTTTT. The chain links TRBV11-2 to TRBJ2-2; TRBD1 is a possible D gene (6 bases). V was clipped by 2 bases and J by 0 bases, with 7 bases between them. The V gene's germline CDR1 is SGHAT and CDR2 FQNNGV. The CDR3 runs to 15 residues.